This T cell receptor beta chain was profiled in a study of T cells in Graves' hyperthyroidism and ophthalmopathy. Study conclusions and caveats: Clonotypes that were expanded in thyroid above 0.001 mostly appeared in blood too.

The germline V gene encodes CDR1 SGHRS and CDR2 YFSETQ. V lost 3 bases to trimming and J lost 4 bases; unmatched junction nucleotides: 17. The CDR3 is made up of 18 amino acids. RNA transcripts yielded amplified TCR beta CDR3 regions. The TCR CDR3 first-round RT-PCR relied on the HTBI primer set. From the multiplex PCR reads, TCRdb called clonotypes with MiXCR, one entry per CDR3 protein. The data show more than 650,000 distinct CDR3 sequences, with about 14% seen just once and 10% held by the top ten. Only a few counts were recorded for this clonotype. Its matching antigen is unknown. Graves' hyperthyroidism showing no ophthalmopathy progression within 18 months was considered stable. Hyperthyroidism in the patients, aged 18 to 65, was newly diagnosed and under 2 months in duration. Clinical symptoms, serum thyroxine and TRAb, thyroid ultrasound and orbital computed tomography together formed the diagnostic basis.

Material for sequencing was blood. J is TRBJ2-7 and V is TRBV5-1, with TRBD2 identical over 9 bases. The sequence derives from a woman between 18 and 29 years old with Graves' hyperthyroidism. DNA for the CDR3: TGCGCCAGCAGCTCCAGGACTCCTATAGCGGGAGTGGTATACGAGCAGTACTTC. Encoded protein: CASSSRTPIAGVVYEQYF.